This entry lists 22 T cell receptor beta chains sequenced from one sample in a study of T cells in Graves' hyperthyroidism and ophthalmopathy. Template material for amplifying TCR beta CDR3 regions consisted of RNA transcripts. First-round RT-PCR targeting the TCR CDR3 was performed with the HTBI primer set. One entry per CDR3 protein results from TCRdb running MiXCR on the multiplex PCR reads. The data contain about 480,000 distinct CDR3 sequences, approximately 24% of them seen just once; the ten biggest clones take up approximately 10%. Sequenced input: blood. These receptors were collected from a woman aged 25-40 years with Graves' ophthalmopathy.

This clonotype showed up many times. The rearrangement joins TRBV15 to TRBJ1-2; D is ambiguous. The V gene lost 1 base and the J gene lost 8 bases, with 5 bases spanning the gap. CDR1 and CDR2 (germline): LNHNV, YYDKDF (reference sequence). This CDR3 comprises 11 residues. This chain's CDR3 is CATSRGSGYTF. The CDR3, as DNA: TGTGCCACCAGCAGAGGATCAGGCTACACCTTC. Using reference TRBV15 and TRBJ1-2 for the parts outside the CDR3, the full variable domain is DAMVIQNPRYQVTQFGKPVTLSCSQTLNHNVMYWYQQKSSQAPKLLFHYYDKDFNNEADTPDNFQSRRPNTSFCFLDIRSPGLGDTAMYLCATSRGSGYTFGSGTRLTVV.

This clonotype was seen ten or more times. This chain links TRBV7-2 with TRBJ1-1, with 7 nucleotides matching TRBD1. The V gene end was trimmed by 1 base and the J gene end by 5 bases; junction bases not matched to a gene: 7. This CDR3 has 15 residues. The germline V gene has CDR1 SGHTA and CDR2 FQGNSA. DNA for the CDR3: TGTGCCAGCAGCTTAGGAGGGGGCGCAGGGACTGAAGCTTTCTTT. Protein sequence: CASSLGGGAGTEAFF.

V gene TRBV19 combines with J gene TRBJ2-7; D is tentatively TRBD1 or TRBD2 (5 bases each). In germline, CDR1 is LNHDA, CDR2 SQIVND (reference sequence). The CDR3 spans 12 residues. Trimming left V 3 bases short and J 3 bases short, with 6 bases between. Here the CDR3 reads CASSMGVYEQYF. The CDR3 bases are TGTGCCAGTAGTATGGGGGTCTACGAGCAGTACTTC.

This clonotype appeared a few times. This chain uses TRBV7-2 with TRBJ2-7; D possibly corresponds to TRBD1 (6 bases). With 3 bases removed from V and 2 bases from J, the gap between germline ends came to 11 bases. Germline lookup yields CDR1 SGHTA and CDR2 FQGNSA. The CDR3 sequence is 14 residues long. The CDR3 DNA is TGTGCCAGCAGCTTCCTTGGACAGCCCTACGAGCAGTACTTC. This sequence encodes CASSFLGQPYEQYF.

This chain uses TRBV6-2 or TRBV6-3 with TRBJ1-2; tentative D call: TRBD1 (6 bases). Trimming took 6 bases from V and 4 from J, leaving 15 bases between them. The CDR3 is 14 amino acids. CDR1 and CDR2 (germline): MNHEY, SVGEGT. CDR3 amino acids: CASRRQAGAYGYTF. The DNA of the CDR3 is TGTGCCAGCAGAAGACAGGCTGGGGCCTATGGCTACACCTTC.

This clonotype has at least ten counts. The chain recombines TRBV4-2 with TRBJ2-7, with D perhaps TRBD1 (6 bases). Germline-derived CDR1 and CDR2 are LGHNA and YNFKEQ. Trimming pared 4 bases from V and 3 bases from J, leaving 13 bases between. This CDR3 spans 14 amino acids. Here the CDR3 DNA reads TGTGCCAGCAGCCCTGGGACACGGGGCTACGAGCAGTACTTC. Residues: CASSPGTRGYEQYF.

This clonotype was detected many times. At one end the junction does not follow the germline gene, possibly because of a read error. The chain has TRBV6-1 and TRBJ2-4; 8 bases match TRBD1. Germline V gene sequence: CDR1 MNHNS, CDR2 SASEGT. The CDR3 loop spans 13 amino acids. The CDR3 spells CASRDRVQNIKYF. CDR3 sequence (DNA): TGTGCCAGCAGGGACAGGGTCCAAAACATTAAGTACTTC.

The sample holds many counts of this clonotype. CDR3 coding DNA: TGTGCCAGCAGTGCGGGAAGTAATCAGCCCCAGCATTTT. Its protein product is CASSAGSNQPQHF. This chain links TRBV2 with TRBJ1-5, with D hard to call. The CDR3 loop spans 13 amino acids. Trimming took 4 bases from V and 4 from J, leaving 8 bases between them. Germline-derived CDR1 and CDR2 are SNHLY and FYNNEI.

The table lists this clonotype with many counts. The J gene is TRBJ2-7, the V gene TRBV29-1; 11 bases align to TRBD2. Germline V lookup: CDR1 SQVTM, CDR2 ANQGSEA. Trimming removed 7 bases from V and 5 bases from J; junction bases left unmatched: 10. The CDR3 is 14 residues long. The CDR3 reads CSADPGTSGDEQYF. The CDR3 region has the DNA TGCAGCGCCGATCCCGGGACTAGCGGCGACGAGCAGTACTTC.

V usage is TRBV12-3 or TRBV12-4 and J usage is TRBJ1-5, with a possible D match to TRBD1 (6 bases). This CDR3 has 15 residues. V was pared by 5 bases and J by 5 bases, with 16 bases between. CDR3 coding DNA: TGTGCCAGCAGTCCCCCGGGACACCGAGATCAGCCCCAGCATTTT. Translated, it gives CASSPPGHRDQPQHF.

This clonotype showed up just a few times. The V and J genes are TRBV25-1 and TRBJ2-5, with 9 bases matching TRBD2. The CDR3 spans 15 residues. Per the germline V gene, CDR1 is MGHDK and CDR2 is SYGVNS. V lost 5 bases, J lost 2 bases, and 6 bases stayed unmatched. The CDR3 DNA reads TGTGCCAGCAGTCGTCCAGCGGGGGGACAAGAGACCCAGTACTTC. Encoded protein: CASSRPAGGQETQYF.

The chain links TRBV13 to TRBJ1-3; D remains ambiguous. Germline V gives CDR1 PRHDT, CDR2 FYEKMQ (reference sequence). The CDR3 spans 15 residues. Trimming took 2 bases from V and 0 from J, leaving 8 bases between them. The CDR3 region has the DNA TGTGCCAGCAGCTTAAACAGCCGCTCTGGAAACACCATATATTTT. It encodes CASSLNSRSGNTIYF.

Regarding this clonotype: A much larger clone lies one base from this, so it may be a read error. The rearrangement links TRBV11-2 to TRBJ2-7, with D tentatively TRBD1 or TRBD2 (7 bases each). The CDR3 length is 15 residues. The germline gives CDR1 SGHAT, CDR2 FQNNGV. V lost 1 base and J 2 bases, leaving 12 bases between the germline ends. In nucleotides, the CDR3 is TGTGCCAGCAGCTTAGGGGGGGGACAGCCCTACGAGCAGTACTTC. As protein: CASSLGGGQPYEQYF.

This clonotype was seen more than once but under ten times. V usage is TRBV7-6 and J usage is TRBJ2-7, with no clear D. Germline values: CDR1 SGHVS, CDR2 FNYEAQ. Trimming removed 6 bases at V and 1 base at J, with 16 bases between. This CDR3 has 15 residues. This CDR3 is CASSQYRKESYEQYF. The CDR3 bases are TGTGCCAGCAGTCAGTACAGAAAAGAATCCTACGAGCAGTACTTC.

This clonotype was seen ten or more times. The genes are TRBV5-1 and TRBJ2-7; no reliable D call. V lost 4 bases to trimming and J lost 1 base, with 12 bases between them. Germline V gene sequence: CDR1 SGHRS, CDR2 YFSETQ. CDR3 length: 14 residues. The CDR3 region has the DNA TGCGCCAGCAGCCTCCGACTGGGATCCTACGAGCAGTACTTC. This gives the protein CASSLRLGSYEQYF. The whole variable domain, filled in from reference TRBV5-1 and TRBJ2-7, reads KAGVTQTPRYLIKTRGQQVTLSCSPISGHRSVSWYQQTPGQGLQFLFEYFSETQRNKGNFPGRFSGRQFSNSRSEMNVSTLELGDSALYLCASSLRLGSYEQYFGPGTRLTVT.

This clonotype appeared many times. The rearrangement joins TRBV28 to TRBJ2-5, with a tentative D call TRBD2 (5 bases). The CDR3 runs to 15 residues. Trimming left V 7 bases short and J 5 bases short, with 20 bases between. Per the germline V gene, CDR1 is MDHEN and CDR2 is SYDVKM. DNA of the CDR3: TGTGCCAGCACCCCAGAGGCGGGTGGGTGGGAGACCCAGTACTTC. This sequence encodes CASTPEAGGWETQYF.

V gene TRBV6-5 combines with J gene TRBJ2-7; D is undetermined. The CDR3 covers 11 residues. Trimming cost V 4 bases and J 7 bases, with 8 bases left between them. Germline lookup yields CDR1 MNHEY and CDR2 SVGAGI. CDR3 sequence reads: CASSLIWEQYF. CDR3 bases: TGTGCCAGCAGTTTGATATGGGAGCAGTACTTC.

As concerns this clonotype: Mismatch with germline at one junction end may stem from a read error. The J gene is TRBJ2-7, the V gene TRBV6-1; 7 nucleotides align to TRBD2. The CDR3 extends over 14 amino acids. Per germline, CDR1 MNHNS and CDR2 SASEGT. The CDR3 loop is CSSTMTGGSYEQYF. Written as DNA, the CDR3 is TGTTCCAGCACTATGACGGGGGGTTCCTACGAGCAGTACTTC.

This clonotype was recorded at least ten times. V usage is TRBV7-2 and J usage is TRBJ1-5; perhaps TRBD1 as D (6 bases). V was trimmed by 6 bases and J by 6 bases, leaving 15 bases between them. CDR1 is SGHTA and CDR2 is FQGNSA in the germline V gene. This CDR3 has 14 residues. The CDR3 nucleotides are TGTGCCAGCAGTCAATGGGGGGCGGTTCAGCCCCAGCATTTT. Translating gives CASSQWGAVQPQHF.

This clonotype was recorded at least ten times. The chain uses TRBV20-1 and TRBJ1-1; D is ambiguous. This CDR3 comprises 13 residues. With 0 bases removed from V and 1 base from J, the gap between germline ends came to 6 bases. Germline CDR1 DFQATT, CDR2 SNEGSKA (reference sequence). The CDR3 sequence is CSARDWGNTEAFF. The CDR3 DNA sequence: TGCAGTGCTAGAGATTGGGGGAACACTGAAGCTTTCTTT.

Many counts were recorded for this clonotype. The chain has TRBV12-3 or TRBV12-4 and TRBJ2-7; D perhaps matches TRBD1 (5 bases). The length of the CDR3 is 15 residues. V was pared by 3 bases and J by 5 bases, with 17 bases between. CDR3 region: CASSFLDTFVHEQYF. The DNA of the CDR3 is TGTGCCAGCAGTTTTTTGGACACGTTTGTCCACGAGCAGTACTTC.

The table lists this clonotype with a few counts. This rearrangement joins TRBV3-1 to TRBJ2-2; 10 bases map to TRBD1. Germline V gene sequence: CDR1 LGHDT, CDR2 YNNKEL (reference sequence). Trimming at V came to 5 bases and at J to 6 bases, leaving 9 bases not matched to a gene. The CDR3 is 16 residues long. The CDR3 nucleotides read TGTGCCAGCAGCGGCCGGGACAGGGGAAATCCCGGGGAGCTGTTTTTT. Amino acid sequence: CASSGRDRGNPGELFF.